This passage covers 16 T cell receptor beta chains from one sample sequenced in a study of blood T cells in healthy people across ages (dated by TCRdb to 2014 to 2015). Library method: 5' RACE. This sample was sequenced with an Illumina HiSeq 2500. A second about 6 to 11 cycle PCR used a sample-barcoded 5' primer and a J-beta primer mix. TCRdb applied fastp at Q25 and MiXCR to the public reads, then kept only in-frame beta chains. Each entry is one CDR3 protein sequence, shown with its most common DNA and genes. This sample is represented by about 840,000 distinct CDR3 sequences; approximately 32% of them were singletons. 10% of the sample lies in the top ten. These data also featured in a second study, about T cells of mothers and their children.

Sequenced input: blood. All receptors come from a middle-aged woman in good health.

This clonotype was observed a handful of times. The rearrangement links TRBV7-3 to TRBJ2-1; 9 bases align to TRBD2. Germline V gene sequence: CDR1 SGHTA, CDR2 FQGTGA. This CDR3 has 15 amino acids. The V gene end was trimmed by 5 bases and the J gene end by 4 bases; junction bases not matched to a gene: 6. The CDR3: CASSQRLAAYNEQFF. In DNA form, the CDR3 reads TGTGCCAGCAGCCAGAGACTAGCGGCTTACAATGAGCAGTTCTTC. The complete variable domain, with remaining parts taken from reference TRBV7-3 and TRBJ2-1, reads GAGVSQTPSNKVTEKGKYVELRCDPISGHTALYWYRQSLGQGPEFLIYFQGTGAADDSGLPNDRFFAVRPEGSVSTLKIQRTERGDSAVYLCASSQRLAAYNEQFFGPGTRLTVL.

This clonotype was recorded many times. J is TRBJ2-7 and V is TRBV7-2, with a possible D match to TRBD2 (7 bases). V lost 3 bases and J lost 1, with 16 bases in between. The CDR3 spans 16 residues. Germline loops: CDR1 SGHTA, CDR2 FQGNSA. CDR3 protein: CASSFGGGGPSYEQYF. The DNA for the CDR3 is TGTGCCAGCAGCTTCGGAGGGGGGGGACCTTCCTACGAGCAGTACTTC.

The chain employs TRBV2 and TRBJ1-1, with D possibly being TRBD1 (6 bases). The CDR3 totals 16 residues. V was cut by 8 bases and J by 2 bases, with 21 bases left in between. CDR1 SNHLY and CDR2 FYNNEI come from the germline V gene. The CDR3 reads CASWGPEGHINTEAFF. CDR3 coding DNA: TGTGCCAGCTGGGGCCCCGAGGGACACATTAACACTGAAGCTTTCTTT.

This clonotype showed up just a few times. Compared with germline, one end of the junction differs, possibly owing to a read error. CDR3 nucleotides: TGCACCAGCAGCTCCAACAGGGGAAACTATGGCTACACCTTC. It yields the protein CTSSSNRGNYGYTF. The chain recombines TRBV5-1 with TRBJ1-2; the match to TRBD1 covers 7 bases. Germline CDR1 SGHRS, CDR2 YFSETQ. The CDR3 sequence is 14 residues long.

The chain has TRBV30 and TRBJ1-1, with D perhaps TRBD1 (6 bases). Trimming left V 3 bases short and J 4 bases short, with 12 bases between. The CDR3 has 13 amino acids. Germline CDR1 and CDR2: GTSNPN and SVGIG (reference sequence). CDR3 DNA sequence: TGTGCCTGGAGGGTCCAGGGGTTCACTGAAGCTTTCTTT. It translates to CAWRVQGFTEAFF.

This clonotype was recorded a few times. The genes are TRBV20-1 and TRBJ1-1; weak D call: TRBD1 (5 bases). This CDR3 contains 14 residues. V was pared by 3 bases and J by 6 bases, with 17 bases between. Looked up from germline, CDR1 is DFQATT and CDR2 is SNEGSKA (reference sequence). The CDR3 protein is CSASLQAFGAEAFF. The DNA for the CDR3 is TGCAGTGCTAGCTTACAGGCGTTCGGGGCTGAAGCTTTCTTT.

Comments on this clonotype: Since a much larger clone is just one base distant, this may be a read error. DNA of the CDR3: TGTGCCAGCAGCCTGAGCTTCCGGCAGGAGACCCAGTACTTC. Its protein product is CASSLSFRQETQYF. This chain uses TRBV5-6 with TRBJ2-7; D not resolved. The end of the DNA aligns better with TRBJ2-5, so the J call may be wrong. Germline V gene sequence: CDR1 SGHDT, CDR2 YYEEEE. This CDR3 has 14 amino acids.

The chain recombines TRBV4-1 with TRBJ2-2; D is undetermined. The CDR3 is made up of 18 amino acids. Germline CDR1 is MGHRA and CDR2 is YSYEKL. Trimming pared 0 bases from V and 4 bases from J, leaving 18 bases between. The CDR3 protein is CASSQDNEPPLSTGELFF. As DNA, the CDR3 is TGCGCCAGCAGCCAAGATAATGAGCCTCCGCTTAGCACCGGGGAGCTGTTTTTT.

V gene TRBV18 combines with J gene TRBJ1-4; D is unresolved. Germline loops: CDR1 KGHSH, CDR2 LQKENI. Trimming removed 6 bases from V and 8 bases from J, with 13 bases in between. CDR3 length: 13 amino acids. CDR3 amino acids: CASSGSSNEKLFF. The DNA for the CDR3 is TGTGCCAGCTCTGGGTCGTCCAACGAAAAACTGTTTTTT.

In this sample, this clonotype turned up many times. The CDR3 here is CASRLNSGGETQYF. The CDR3 region has the DNA TGTGCCAGCAGGCTTAACAGCGGGGGAGAGACCCAGTACTTC. This chain links TRBV2 with TRBJ2-5; 8 bases are shared with TRBD2. Per the germline V gene, CDR1 is SNHLY and CDR2 is FYNNEI. The J segment lost 4 bases and the V segment lost 6 bases, leaving 7 bases of the junction unmatched. This CDR3 has 14 residues.

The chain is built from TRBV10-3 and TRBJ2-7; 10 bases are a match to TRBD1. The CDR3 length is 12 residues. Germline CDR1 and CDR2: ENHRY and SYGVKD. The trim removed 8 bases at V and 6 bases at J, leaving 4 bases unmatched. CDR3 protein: CAIGTGDGEQYF. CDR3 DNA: TGTGCCATCGGGACAGGGGATGGCGAGCAGTACTTC.

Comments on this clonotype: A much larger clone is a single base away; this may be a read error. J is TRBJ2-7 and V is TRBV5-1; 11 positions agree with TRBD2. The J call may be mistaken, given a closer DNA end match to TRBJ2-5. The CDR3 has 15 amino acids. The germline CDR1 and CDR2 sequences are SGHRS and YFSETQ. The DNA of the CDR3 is TGCGCCAGCGGCTCCCTAGCGGGGGGCCAAGAGACCCAGTACTTC. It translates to CASGSLAGGQETQYF.

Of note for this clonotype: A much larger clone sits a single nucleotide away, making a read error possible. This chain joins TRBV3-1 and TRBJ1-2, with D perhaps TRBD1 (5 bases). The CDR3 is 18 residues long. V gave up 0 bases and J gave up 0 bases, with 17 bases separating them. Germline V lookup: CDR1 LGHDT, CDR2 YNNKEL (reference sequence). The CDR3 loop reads CASSQDSGRVKANYGYTF. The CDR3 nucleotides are TGTGCCAGCAGCCAAGATTCGGGCAGGGTAAAGGCTAACTATGGCTACACCTTC.

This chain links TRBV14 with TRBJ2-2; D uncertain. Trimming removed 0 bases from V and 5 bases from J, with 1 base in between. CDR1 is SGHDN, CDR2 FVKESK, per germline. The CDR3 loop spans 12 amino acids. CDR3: CASSQETGELFF. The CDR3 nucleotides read TGTGCCAGCAGCCAAGAGACCGGGGAGCTGTTTTTT.

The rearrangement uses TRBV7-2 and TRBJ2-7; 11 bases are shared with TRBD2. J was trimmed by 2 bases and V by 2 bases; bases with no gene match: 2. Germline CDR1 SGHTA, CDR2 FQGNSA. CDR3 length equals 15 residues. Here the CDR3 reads CASSLSGLAAYEQYF. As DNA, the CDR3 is TGTGCCAGCAGCTTATCGGGACTAGCGGCCTACGAGCAGTACTTC.

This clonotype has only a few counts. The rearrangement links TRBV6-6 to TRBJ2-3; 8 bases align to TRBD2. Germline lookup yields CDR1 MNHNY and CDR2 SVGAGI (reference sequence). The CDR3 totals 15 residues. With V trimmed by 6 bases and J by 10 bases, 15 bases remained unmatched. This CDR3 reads CASSREGYPQSAQYF. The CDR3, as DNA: TGTGCCAGCAGCCGGGAGGGCTACCCCCAGAGTGCGCAGTATTTT.